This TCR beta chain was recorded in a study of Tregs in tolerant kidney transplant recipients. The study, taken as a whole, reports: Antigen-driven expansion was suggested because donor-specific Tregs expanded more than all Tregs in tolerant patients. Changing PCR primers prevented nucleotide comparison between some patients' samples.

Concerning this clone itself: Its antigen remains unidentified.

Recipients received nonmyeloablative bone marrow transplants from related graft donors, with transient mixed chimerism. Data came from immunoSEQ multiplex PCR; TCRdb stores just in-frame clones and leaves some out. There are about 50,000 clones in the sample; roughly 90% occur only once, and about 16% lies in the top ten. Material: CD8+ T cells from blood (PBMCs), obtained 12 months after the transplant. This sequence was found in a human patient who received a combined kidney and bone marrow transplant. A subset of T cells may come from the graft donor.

CDR3 DNA sequence: TGTGCCAGCAGTGATAAGGGGAGAAACACCATATATTTT. Translated: CASSDKGRNTIYF. The genes are TRBV2 and TRBJ1-3, with D possibly matching TRBD1 (5 bases). Per germline, CDR1 SNHLY and CDR2 FYNNEI. This CDR3 region has 13 residues. The germline V and J ends were trimmed by 3 bases and 5 bases, with 8 bases remaining between them.